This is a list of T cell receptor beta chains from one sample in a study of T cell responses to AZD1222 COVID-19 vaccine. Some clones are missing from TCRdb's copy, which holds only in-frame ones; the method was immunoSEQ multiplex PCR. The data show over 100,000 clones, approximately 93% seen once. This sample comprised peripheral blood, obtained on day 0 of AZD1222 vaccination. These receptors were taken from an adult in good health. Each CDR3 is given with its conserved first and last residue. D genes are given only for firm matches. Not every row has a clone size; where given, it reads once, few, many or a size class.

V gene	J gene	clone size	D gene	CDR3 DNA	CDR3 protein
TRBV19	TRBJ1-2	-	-	TGTGCCACCCAGGGGTATGGCTACACCTTC	CATQGYGYTF
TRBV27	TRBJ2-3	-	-	TGTGCCAGCACCCCGGGCTCCCCCAGCACAGATACGCAGTATTTT	CASTPGSPSTDTQYF
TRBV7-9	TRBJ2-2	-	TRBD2	TGTGCCAGCAGCCCTAGCGGGAGTACCGGGGAGCTGTTTTTT	CASSPSGSTGELFF
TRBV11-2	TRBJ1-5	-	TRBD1	TGTGCCAGCAGCATACAGGGGAGCAATCAGCCCCAGCATTTT	CASSIQGSNQPQHF
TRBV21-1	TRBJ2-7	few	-	TGTGCCAGCATGAAAAGACAGTTCTACGAGCAGTACTTC	CASMKRQFYEQYF
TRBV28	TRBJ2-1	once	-	TGTGCCAGCAGGGAGGGCAGTAGTTACAATGAGCAGTTCTTC	CASREGSSYNEQFF
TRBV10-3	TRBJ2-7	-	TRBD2	TGTGCCATCAGTGAGTCGGCGGGAGGGACCTACGAGCAGTACTTC	CAISESAGGTYEQYF
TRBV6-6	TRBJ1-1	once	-	TGTGCCACGGTGTCGCGAGACACTGAAGCTTTCTTT	CATVSRDTEAFF
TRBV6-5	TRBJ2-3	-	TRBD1	TGTGCCAGCAGCACAGGGGGCGAAAACACAGATACGCAGTATTTT	CASSTGGENTDTQYF
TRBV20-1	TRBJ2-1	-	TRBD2	TGCAGTGCTAGTCATTCCGGGCGGGAGGGTCCGAATGAGCAGTTCTTC	CSASHSGREGPNEQFF
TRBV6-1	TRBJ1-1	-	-	TGTGCCAGCAGTGAAAAGGGACCCATCGAAGCTTTCTTT	CASSEKGPIEAFF